These T cell receptor beta chains were read from a single sample in a study of T-cell memory formation after mild COVID-19. One entry per CDR3 protein, called by TCRdb with MiXCR from the 5' RACE reads. The table has hundreds of thousands of distinct CDR3 sequences, under 20% seen once. The source material was PBMCs or a T cell subset sorted from them (not recorded which). Receptors were obtained from an adult woman who had mild COVID-19 (a few samples of this study predate the infection). Cell type and time point are not known. CDR3s leave out the opening cysteine and the closing phenylalanine or tryptophan. The order of the fields is V gene, J gene, CDR3 protein.

TRBV12-3/TRBV12-4,TRBJ1-1,ASTEIVGSEAF
TRBV24-1,TRBJ1-1,ATSDKARGNTEAF
TRBV21-1,TRBJ2-3,ASSKPVTEVLDTQY
TRBV12-3/TRBV12-4,TRBJ1-2,ASSRGHANYGYT
TRBV24-1,TRBJ2-2,ATSDLWQGVTGELF
TRBV18,TRBJ2-6,ASSPAREGANVLT
TRBV4-1,TRBJ2-7,ASSQPGTSGLREQY
TRBV5-1,TRBJ1-1,ASSLGTYRGTEAF
TRBV5-6,TRBJ1-1,ASSLVRTGAWNTEAF
TRBV12-3/TRBV12-4,TRBJ1-4,ASSFSRGTGRATNEKLF
TRBV20-1,TRBJ2-2,SARSGTRLDGELF
TRBV7-6,TRBJ2-1,ASSLARGSYNEQF
TRBV7-2,TRBJ2-7,ASQAWAGGDEQY
TRBV12-3/TRBV12-4,TRBJ2-1,ASSLIGDRDEQF
TRBV4-1,TRBJ1-1,ASSQPGRQYTEAF
TRBV11-3,TRBJ1-2,ASSFRQGHGYT
TRBV29-1,TRBJ2-3,SVDGSSANTQY
TRBV24-1,TRBJ2-2,ATSVTGGIGELF
TRBV5-4,TRBJ1-2,ASSLVPGQSNYGYT
TRBV15,TRBJ2-7,ATSREGGTSYEQY
TRBV5-1,TRBJ2-3,ASSPGGLARTDTQY
TRBV20-1,TRBJ1-5,SARTHRGGLVGGNQPQH
TRBV12-3/TRBV12-4,TRBJ2-2,ASSLSQAGTGELF
TRBV19,TRBJ2-3,ASRDGQVLRADTQY
TRBV4-1,TRBJ1-2,ASSQVMGGYGYT
TRBV3-1,TRBJ2-1,ASSQDGTSQF
TRBV5-1,TRBJ2-1,ASSLWVAGDNEQF
TRBV27,TRBJ2-1,ASSFVAGGYYNEQF
TRBV7-9,TRBJ1-1,ASSLADRANTEAF
TRBV4-2,TRBJ2-1,ASRSSNLPSEEQF
TRBV6-2/TRBV6-3,TRBJ1-2,ASSYSRRSPGLGGYT
TRBV11-3,TRBJ1-3,ASSLGLSGNTIY
TRBV7-3,TRBJ2-5,ASSGLNQETQY
TRBV7-6,TRBJ2-2,ASGEERSGELF
TRBV2,TRBJ2-5,ASTSTGRIETQY
TRBV5-1,TRBJ2-3,ASSLDVGGGPDTQY
TRBV12-3/TRBV12-4,TRBJ2-3,ASRGQGMSTDTQY
TRBV9,TRBJ1-4,ASSVNADMAEKLF
TRBV7-6,TRBJ2-3,ASSPQGLAGPLAQY
TRBV11-3,TRBJ1-1,ASSLYYEAF
TRBV24-1,TRBJ2-3,ATSKTGRVTDTQY
TRBV10-3,TRBJ2-5,AISESALDRPGETQY